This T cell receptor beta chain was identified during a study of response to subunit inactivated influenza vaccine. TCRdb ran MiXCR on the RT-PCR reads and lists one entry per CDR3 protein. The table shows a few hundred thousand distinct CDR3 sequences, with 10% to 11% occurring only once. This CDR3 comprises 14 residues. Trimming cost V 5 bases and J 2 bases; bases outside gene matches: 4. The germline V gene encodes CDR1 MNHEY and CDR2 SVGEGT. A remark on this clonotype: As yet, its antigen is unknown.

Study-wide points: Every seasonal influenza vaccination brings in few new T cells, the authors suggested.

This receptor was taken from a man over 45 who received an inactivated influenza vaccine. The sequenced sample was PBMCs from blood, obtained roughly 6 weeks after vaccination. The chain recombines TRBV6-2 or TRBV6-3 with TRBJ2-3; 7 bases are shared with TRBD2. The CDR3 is CASSPTSPTDTQYF. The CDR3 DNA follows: TGTGCCAGCAGTCCGACTAGCCCCACAGATACGCAGTATTTT.